This T cell receptor beta chain emerged from a study of T cells in Graves' hyperthyroidism and ophthalmopathy. Across the study: The blood sample was taken at first diagnosis, before treatment began.

What was amplified from RNA transcripts were TCR beta CDR3 regions. TCR CDR3 regions were first amplified by RT-PCR with HTBI primers. MiXCR was run by TCRdb on the multiplex PCR reads, yielding one entry per CDR3 protein. This table holds over 700,000 distinct CDR3 sequences, 15% to 20% found once. This clonotype was counted many times. With 0 bases removed from V and 2 bases from J, the gap between germline ends came to 8 bases. This CDR3 comprises 14 residues. The germline V gene has CDR1 SGHRS and CDR2 YFSETQ. Based on clinical symptoms, serum thyroxine and TRAb, thyroid ultrasound and orbital computed tomography, diagnoses were reached.

The chain has TRBV5-1 and TRBJ1-2; unclear D gene. Sequenced input: blood. The sequence was collected from a woman aged 45-65 years with Graves' hyperthyroidism that later progressed to Graves' ophthalmopathy. As DNA, the CDR3 is TGCGCCAGCAGCTTGGCCCCCCAGAACTATGGCTACACCTTC. This gives the protein CASSLAPQNYGYTF.